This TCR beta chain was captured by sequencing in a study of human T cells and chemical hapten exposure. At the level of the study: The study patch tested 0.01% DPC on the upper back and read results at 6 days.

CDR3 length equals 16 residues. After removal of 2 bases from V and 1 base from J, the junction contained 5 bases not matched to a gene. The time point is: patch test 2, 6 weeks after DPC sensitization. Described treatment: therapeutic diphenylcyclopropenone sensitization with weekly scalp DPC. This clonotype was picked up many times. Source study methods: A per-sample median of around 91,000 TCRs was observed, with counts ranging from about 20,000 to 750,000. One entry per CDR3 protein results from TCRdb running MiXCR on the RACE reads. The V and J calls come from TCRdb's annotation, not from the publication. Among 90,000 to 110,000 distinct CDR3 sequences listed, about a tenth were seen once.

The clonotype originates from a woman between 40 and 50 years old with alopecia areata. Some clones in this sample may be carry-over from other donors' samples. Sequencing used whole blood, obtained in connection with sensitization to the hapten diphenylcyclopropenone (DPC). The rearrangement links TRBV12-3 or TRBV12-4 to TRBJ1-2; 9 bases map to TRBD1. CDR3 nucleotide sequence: TGTGCCAGCAGTTTAACAGGGGGCAGGGGTAACTATGGCTACACCTTC. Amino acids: CASSLTGGRGNYGYTF.